This T cell receptor beta chain was recorded in a study of T cell responses to AZD1222 COVID-19 vaccine. General study findings and limits: Repertoires in all cases were sampled only once the peak T cell response had passed. Spike-wide vaccine-associated CD4 TCRs dominated at 160-218 and 743-854. Once two AZD1222 doses were given, Spike-specific TCR breadth and depth went up.

Produced via immunoSEQ multiplex PCR; TCRdb's table is partial and in-frame only. The sample shows roughly 110,000 clones, 75% to 90% of them seen only once. The CDR3 length is 11 residues. Germline CDR1 reads GTSNPN; CDR2 reads SVGIG (reference sequence). After removal of 3 bases from V and 7 bases from J, the junction contained 0 bases not matched to a gene. This clone was found once. Antigen unknown. The sample in question was peripheral blood, obtained on day 0 of AZD1222 vaccination. The origin of this receptor is an adult in good health. This chain links TRBV30 with TRBJ2-7, with 10 positions matching TRBD2. The chain's CDR3 is CAWRLAGEQYF. In DNA, the CDR3 is TGTGCCTGGAGACTAGCGGGAGAGCAGTACTTC.